This T cell receptor (beta chain) was profiled in a study of blood T cells in healthy people across ages. Whole-study findings and limits: Estimated diversity across one million T cells was deemed an underestimate.

Primed by a sample-barcoded 5' primer and a J-beta primer mix, a second PCR proceeded for roughly 6 to 12 cycles. In TCRdb, the 5' RACE reads were re-called with MiXCR into one record per CDR3 protein. The data show about 640,000 distinct CDR3 sequences, 58% seen once. V lost 5 bases, J lost 0 bases, and 3 bases stayed unmatched. Germline assignment: CDR1 MNHEY and CDR2 SMNVEV (reference sequence). The CDR3 runs 14 residues. A remark on this clonotype: What it binds is not known.

Caucasian, healthy and from Russia, the donors were aged between roughly 6 and 95. Staff drew around 10 milliliters of peripheral blood from each donor. The clonotype comes from a man aged 55-75 years in good health. The rearrangement joins TRBV27 to TRBJ1-2; 7 positions agree with TRBD1. The sample comprised blood. CDR3 DNA: TGTGCCAGCAGTCAACAGGGGTCTAACTATGGCTACACCTTC. It encodes CASSQQGSNYGYTF.